This TCR beta chain was recovered during a study of T cell changes during pregnancy in multiple sclerosis (dated by TCRdb to the late 2010s). For context, the study as a whole: In women with multiple sclerosis, the researchers looked at how the T cell repertoire shifted as pregnancy progressed.

Including the terminal cysteine and phenylalanine, the CDR3 comprises 15 residues. The CDR3 DNA has 45 bases and is translated from base 1. CDR1 and CDR2 are read off the germline V gene as SQVTM and ANQGSEA. Cut back by 3 bases and 0 bases, the V and J ends lie 12 bases apart. The library was generated by the immunoSEQ multiplex PCR assay. This is the immuneACCESS table as TCRdb keeps it, with only in-frame sequences that have V and J called. A part of the clones is gone; compared with another copy, unresolved V genes explain less than half, and the rest is unexplained. Across this sample there are around 57,000 clones, with 90% seen only once. The top ten clonotypes cover over 5% of the sample. Concerning this clone: The antigen it binds to is not known. No per-base quality is available; no much larger clone lies one base away.

Source: peripheral blood, taken in the third trimester of pregnancy. This clonotype was sampled from a female donor in good health, enrolled as a control in a pregnancy study. The V and J segments used are TRBV29-1 and TRBJ1-3; the best D guess is TRBD1, with 6 bases matching. CDR3 reads: CSVDGGTLSGNTIYF. In nucleotide form, the sequence is TGCAGCGTTGACGGGGGGACACTCTCTGGAAACACCATATATTTT.